This TCR beta chain was sequenced during a study of T cells after yellow fever vaccination. CDR1 SGHTA and CDR2 FQGNSA come from the germline V gene. The CDR3 is 13 residues long. V shed 5 bases and J 4 bases; nucleotides not matched to a gene: 5. This clonotype was found a few times. MiXCR, applied by TCRdb to the 5' RACE reads, yields one record per CDR3 protein. Altogether 510,000 or so distinct CDR3 sequences are present, 15% to 20% being singletons, with the ten largest covering 14%. The source of this sequence is a man aged 25 to 45 who received the YFV17D yellow fever vaccine. Here the sequenced sample was PBMCs, taken 15 days after the yellow fever booster vaccination. V and J are TRBV7-2 and TRBJ2-7; 7 nucleotides line up with TRBD2. CDR3 nucleotide sequence: TGTGCCAGCAGCGCCGAGGGACTATACGAGCAGTACTTC. As protein: CASSAEGLYEQYF. Using reference TRBV7-2 and TRBJ2-7 for the parts outside the CDR3, the full variable domain is GAGVSQSPSNKVTEKGKDVELRCDPISGHTALYWYRQSLGQGLEFLIYFQGNSAPDKSGLPSDRFSAERTGGSVSTLTIQRTQQEDSAVYLCASSAEGLYEQYFGPGTRLTVT.